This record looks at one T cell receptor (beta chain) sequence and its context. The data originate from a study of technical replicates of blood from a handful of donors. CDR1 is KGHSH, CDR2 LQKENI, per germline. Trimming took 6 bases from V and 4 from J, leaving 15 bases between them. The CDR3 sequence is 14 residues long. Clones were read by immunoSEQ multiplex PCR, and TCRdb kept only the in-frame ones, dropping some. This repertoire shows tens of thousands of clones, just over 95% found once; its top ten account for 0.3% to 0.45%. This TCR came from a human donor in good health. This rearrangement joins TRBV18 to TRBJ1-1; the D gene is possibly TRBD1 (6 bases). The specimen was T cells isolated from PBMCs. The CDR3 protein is CASSLQGTGTEAFF. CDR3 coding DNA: TGTGCCAGCTCCCTACAGGGTACCGGCACTGAAGCTTTCTTT.